Below are 9 T cell receptor beta chains sequenced from a single sample in a study of cytomegalovirus exposure and HLA in healthy donors. The PCR employed 60 Vbeta primers together with 13 Jbeta primers. Libraries were prepared by immunoSEQ multiplex PCR; TCRdb keeps only in-frame clonotypes and omits some of them. Of roughly 180,000 clones detected, under 90% appear once; the ten largest clones hold 4.8%. Sequenced input: PBMCs. Receptors originate from a young man in good health and CMV-seronegative.

This chain links TRBV2 with TRBJ2-7; 8 positions match TRBD2. The CDR3 sequence is 19 residues long. With 4 bases clipped from V and 3 bases from J, the junction kept 20 bases outside the gene matches. Germline V CDR1 and CDR2: SNHLY, FYNNEI. Here the CDR3 DNA reads TGTGCCAGCAGTGCTTGGTTGGCGGGGGGCAGTATTGGGGGCTACGAGCAGTACTTC. Amino acids: CASSAWLAGGSIGGYEQYF.

The genes are TRBV5-6 and TRBJ2-3, with D possibly being TRBD2 (6 bases). Germline V CDR1 and CDR2: SGHDT, YYEEEE. Trimming cost V 4 bases and J 2 bases, with 14 bases left between them. CDR3 length equals 15 residues. The DNA for the CDR3 is TGTGCCAGCAGCGGCTCGGGACTCCCCACAGATACGCAGTATTTT. Its translation is CASSGSGLPTDTQYF. The full variable domain, completed using reference TRBV5-6 and TRBJ2-3, is DAGVTQSPTHLIKTRGQQVTLRCSPKSGHDTVSWYQQALGQGPQFIFQYYEEEERQRGNFPDRFSGHQFPNYSSELNVNALLLGDSALYLCASSGSGLPTDTQYFGPGTRLTVL.

This chain uses TRBV9 with TRBJ1-6; the D gene is possibly TRBD1 (6 bases). Trimming shortened V by 0 bases and J by 9 bases, and 13 bases separated the two germline ends. CDR1 SGDLS and CDR2 YYNGEE come from the germline V gene. This CDR3 is built from 15 residues. The CDR3 sequence: CASSVGNRDVSPLHF. The CDR3 coding sequence is TGTGCCAGCAGCGTAGGTAACAGGGATGTTTCACCCCTCCACTTT.

A few counts support this clone. V and J are TRBV27 and TRBJ2-1; TRBD2 agrees at 13 bases. From germline, CDR1 is MNHEY and CDR2 SMNVEV (reference sequence). J gave up 8 bases and V 5 bases, and 6 bases lay outside the gene matches. The CDR3 has 15 amino acids. CDR3 bases: TGTGCCAGCAGTACACTAGCGGGAGGGAGGGATGAGCAGTTCTTC. This codes for CASSTLAGGRDEQFF.

The rearrangement links TRBV14 to TRBJ1-2; the D gene is possibly TRBD1 (6 bases). The CDR3 covers 14 residues. Trimming took off 0 bases at V and 8 bases at J, with 13 bases between the two ends. Germline V gene lookup returns CDR1 SGHDN and CDR2 FVKESK. The CDR3 loop reads CASSQDETGTGYTF. CDR3 DNA: TGTGCCAGCAGCCAAGACGAAACAGGGACCGGCTACACCTTC.

Notes on this clone: Other DNA sequences in the sample encode the same CDR3. V gene TRBV28 combines with J gene TRBJ2-7; 11 nucleotides align to TRBD1. Germline assignment: CDR1 MDHEN and CDR2 SYDVKM. The CDR3 extends over 13 amino acids. V shed 6 bases and J 4 bases; nucleotides not matched to a gene: 2. In DNA, the CDR3 is TGTGCCAGCAGCCGGGACAGGGGGTACGAGCAGTACTTC. Translated, it gives CASSRDRGYEQYF.

This clone has just one count. V usage is TRBV13 and J usage is TRBJ2-7, with 11 bases aligning to TRBD2. The CDR3 consists of 13 residues. Germline values: CDR1 PRHDT, CDR2 FYEKMQ (reference sequence). V shed 6 bases and J 4 bases; nucleotides not matched to a gene: 2. CDR3 region: CASRSSGGYEQYF. The CDR3 nucleotides read TGTGCCAGCAGATCTAGCGGGGGGTACGAGCAGTACTTC.

The V call is TRBV5-8, the J call TRBJ1-1; 7 positions agree with TRBD1. Germline loops: CDR1 SGHTS, CDR2 YDEGEE. CDR3 size: 12 residues. Losses at the gene ends were 4 bases for V and 8 bases for J; bases not matched to a gene: 5. CDR3 sequence (DNA): TGTGCCAGCAGCGTGGGACAGCTCGAAGCTTTCTTT. Residues: CASSVGQLEAFF.

The chain uses TRBV28 and TRBJ1-4, with TRBD1 identical over 12 bases. Germline CDR1 reads MDHEN; CDR2 reads SYDVKM. With 4 bases clipped from V and 8 bases from J, the junction kept 2 bases outside the gene matches. The length of the CDR3 is 14 residues. CDR3 bases: TGTGCCAGCAGTTCGGGACAGGGGGCGGAAAAACTGTTTTTT. This encodes CASSSGQGAEKLFF.